The T cell receptor beta chain described here comes from a study of siplizumab effects on memory and regulatory T cells. Study observations and caveats: The study found that siplizumab significantly reduced alloreactive sequences traceable to unstimulated CD4+ memory cells. Suppressive function of proliferating Tregs from siplizumab cultures was not confirmed. Naive T cells seemed more diverse than memory cells; they also seemed major alloresponse contributors.

Remarks on this clone: Its cognate antigen is unknown. Other DNA sequences within the sample encode an identical CDR3.

The method was immunoSEQ multiplex PCR; TCRdb's version includes in-frame clones alone and lacks a portion of them. The sample records some 100,000 clones, roughly 96% being singletons. The study took a few donor pairs, and their unstimulated naive, memory, effector memory and TEMRA subsets were sequenced. Germline CDR1 reads KGHSH; CDR2 reads LQKENI. The CDR3 contains 13 residues. V lost 2 bases to trimming and J lost 4 bases, with 8 bases between them. The chain combines TRBV18 with TRBJ2-5; a weak D match, TRBD2 (6 bases). Sequencing used naive CD4+ T cells sorted from blood. The sequence was collected from a human donor in good health. The CDR3 spells CASSPGRRETQYF. CDR3 sequence (DNA): TGTGCCAGCTCACCAGGGAGGCGAGAGACCCAGTACTTC. Full variable domain (outside the CDR3, taken from reference TRBV18 and TRBJ2-5): NAGVMQNPRHLVRRRGQEARLRCSPMKGHSHVYWYRQLPEEGLKFMVYLQKENIIDESGMPKERFSAEFPKEGPSILRIQQVVRGDSAAYFCASSPGRRETQYFGPGTRLLVL.